These 24 T cell receptor beta chains were sequenced from one sample in a study of blood T cell repertoires in COVID-19. The repertoire was sequenced with immunoSEQ multiplex PCR; TCRdb's copy has only in-frame clones and lacks some. The sample lists 250,000 to 300,000 clones, about 80% occurring once. Sample: PBMCs or T cells enriched from blood (not recorded which). These receptors were collected from a man in his fifties who had recovered from COVID-19.

This clone was seen only a few times. This chain uses TRBV5-4 with TRBJ1-6; TRBD1 matches at 7 bases. Germline loops: CDR1 SGHNT, CDR2 YYREEE (reference sequence). Germline trimming cut 4 bases from V and 7 bases from J; bases unmatched to any gene: 11. There are 16 residues in the CDR3. The CDR3 loop is CASSDLRQGSNSPLHF. In nucleotides, the CDR3 is TGTGCCAGCAGCGACCTCCGACAGGGTTCCAATTCACCCCTCCACTTT.

This chain connects TRBV14 to TRBJ1-1, with D possibly being TRBD1 (6 bases). The length of the CDR3 is 14 residues. Germline CDR1 reads SGHDN; CDR2 reads FVKESK. V dropped 0 bases and J dropped 6 bases, with 11 bases sitting between them. The CDR3 sequence: CASSQEVQGSEAFF. In DNA, the CDR3 is TGTGCCAGCAGCCAAGAAGTACAGGGCTCTGAAGCTTTCTTT.

The rearrangement joins TRBV7-3 to TRBJ1-5, with D unresolved. Germline V gene data show CDR1 as SGHTA and CDR2 as FQGTGA. The CDR3 length is 13 residues. Trimming left V 2 bases short and J 6 bases short, with 8 bases between. The CDR3 DNA is TGTGCCAGCAGCTTAGCCGGTTCTCAGCCCCAGCATTTT. It yields the protein CASSLAGSQPQHF.

The gene calls are TRBV7-2 and TRBJ2-7, with a possible D match to TRBD1 (6 bases). This CDR3 spans 15 amino acids. V lost 0 bases, J lost 0 bases, and 9 bases lay in between. CDR1 is SGHTA and CDR2 is FQGNSA in the germline V gene. The CDR3 sequence is CASSLAPDSSYEQYF. CDR3 sequence (DNA): TGTGCCAGCAGCTTAGCGCCGGACAGCTCCTACGAGCAGTACTTC.

The rearrangement links TRBV2 to TRBJ2-4; a weak D match, TRBD2 (6 bases). The germline V and J ends were trimmed by 6 bases and 5 bases, with 14 bases remaining between them. From germline, CDR1 is SNHLY and CDR2 FYNNEI. CDR3 length: 14 amino acids. The CDR3, as DNA: TGTGCCAGCAGAAGAGGGCGGGGAGAAAACATTCAGTACTTC. Protein sequence: CASRRGRGENIQYF.

This chain uses TRBV19 with TRBJ1-2; 8 bases agree with TRBD1. CDR3 length: 14 amino acids. Losses at the gene ends were 7 bases for V and 3 bases for J; bases not matched to a gene: 7. Germline V gene sequence: CDR1 LNHDA, CDR2 SQIVND (reference sequence). This CDR3 reads CASNQDRDDYGYTF. For the CDR3, the DNA is TGTGCCAGTAACCAGGACAGGGACGACTATGGCTACACCTTC. Combining the CDR3 with reference TRBV19 and TRBJ1-2 gives the whole variable domain DGGITQSPKYLFRKEGQNVTLSCEQNLNHDAMYWYRQDPGQGLRLIYYSQIVNDFQKGDIAEGYSVSREKKESFPLTVTSAQKNPTAFYLCASNQDRDDYGYTFGSGTRLTVV.

As for this clone: A single base separates this from a much larger clone, so it may be a read error. This sequence joins TRBV5-1 and TRBJ2-7; tentative D call: TRBD1 (5 bases). This CDR3 spans 12 amino acids. Germline CDR1 SGHRS, CDR2 YFSETQ. Trimming removed 3 bases from V and 3 bases from J, with 7 bases in between. CDR3 DNA sequence: TGCGCCAGCAGCTCGACAGTCTACGAGCAGTACTTC. Its translation: CASSSTVYEQYF.

The chain employs TRBV28 and TRBJ2-5; 10 nucleotides line up with TRBD1. The trim removed 6 bases at V and 3 bases at J, leaving 7 bases unmatched. CDR1 is MDHEN and CDR2 is SYDVKM in the germline V gene. The CDR3 spans 15 residues. The CDR3, as DNA: TGTGCCAGCAGACCCGGGACAGGGGTTGAAGAGACCCAGTACTTC. Protein: CASRPGTGVEETQYF.

This clone was counted a few times. The CDR3 coding sequence is TGCGCCAGCAGGGTGGACAGTAACTATGGCTACACCTTC. Translating gives CASRVDSNYGYTF. The rearrangement joins TRBV5-1 to TRBJ1-2; perhaps TRBD1 as D (6 bases). The V end lost 5 bases, the J end lost 1 base, and 9 bases lay between the germline ends. The CDR3 runs to 13 residues. Germline V gene data show CDR1 as SGHRS and CDR2 as YFSETQ. Full variable domain (outside the CDR3, taken from reference TRBV5-1 and TRBJ1-2): KAGVTQTPRYLIKTRGQQVTLSCSPISGHRSVSWYQQTPGQGLQFLFEYFSETQRNKGNFPGRFSGRQFSNSRSEMNVSTLELGDSALYLCASRVDSNYGYTFGSGTRLTVV.

V and J are TRBV27 and TRBJ2-7, with D maybe TRBD1 (5 bases). This CDR3 contains 12 residues. CDR1 is MNHEY, CDR2 SMNVEV, per germline (reference sequence). V lost 6 bases to trimming and J lost 6 bases, with 12 bases between them. The CDR3 nucleotides read TGTGCCAGCAGGGGGCTAGGGCCCGAGCAGTACTTC. It encodes CASRGLGPEQYF.

The chain carries TRBV28 and TRBJ2-3; TRBD2 matches 9 bases. The CDR3 consists of 16 residues. Germline V gives CDR1 MDHEN, CDR2 SYDVKM. The V and J ends lost 2 bases and 6 bases, in that order; junction bases with no gene match: 9. The CDR3 DNA is TGTGCCAGCAGTTTAATAGCGGGAGAGGGTATGGATACGCAGTATTTT. Its translation is CASSLIAGEGMDTQYF. Full variable domain (remainder filled in from reference TRBV28 and TRBJ2-3): DVKVTQSSRYLVKRTGEKVFLECVQDMDHENMFWYRQDPGLGLRLIYFSYDVKMKEKGDIPEGYSVSREKKERFSLILESASTNQTSMYLCASSLIAGEGMDTQYFGPGTRLTVL.

The rearrangement joins TRBV7-2 to TRBJ2-1, with TRBD2 matching over 7 bases. Germline lookup yields CDR1 SGHTA and CDR2 FQGNSA. The J segment lost 11 bases and the V segment lost 6 bases, leaving 10 bases of the junction unmatched. The CDR3 is 13 residues long. The CDR3 coding sequence is TGTGCCAGCAGTCCCACGAGACTAGCTCAGCAGTTCTTC. This translates into CASSPTRLAQQFF.

The chain carries TRBV20-1 and TRBJ1-6; 9 bases are a match to TRBD1. The germline V gene encodes CDR1 DFQATT and CDR2 SNEGSKA (reference sequence). This CDR3 has 18 amino acids. Trimming removed 3 bases from V and 6 bases from J; junction bases left unmatched: 15. CDR3 loop: CSASSVVGTGYGNSPLHF. CDR3 DNA sequence: TGCAGTGCTAGTTCGGTCGTGGGGACAGGGTACGGTAATTCACCCCTCCACTTT.

The V call is TRBV5-5, the J call TRBJ2-7; 15 bases agree with TRBD2. Germline values: CDR1 SGHKS, CDR2 YYEKEE (reference sequence). The CDR3 contains 15 residues. The ends lost 2 bases at V and 5 bases at J; junction bases unmatched: 2. This chain's CDR3 is CASSLGLAGGDEQYF. The CDR3 nucleotides are TGTGCCAGCAGCTTAGGACTAGCGGGAGGGGACGAGCAGTACTTC.

There are many counts of this clone. The V call is TRBV7-2, the J call TRBJ2-3, with D unclear. CDR3 length equals 13 residues. Germline-derived CDR1 and CDR2 are SGHTA and FQGNSA. Trimming left V 1 base short and J 7 bases short, with 9 bases between. The DNA of the CDR3 is TGTGCCAGCAGCTTAGTTGGGCTACATACGCAGTATTTT. Translation gives CASSLVGLHTQYF.

This clone was seen just once. V is TRBV18 and J is TRBJ2-6; TRBD1 matches 7 bases. J lost 0 bases, V lost 1 base, and 6 bases had no gene match. CDR1 is KGHSH, CDR2 LQKENI, per germline. The CDR3 loop spans 18 amino acids. The CDR3 nucleotides are TGTGCCAGCTCACCACAGGGGGCTCTGAACTCTGGGGCCAACGTCCTGACTTTC. Translation gives CASSPQGALNSGANVLTF.

Only a few counts were recorded for this clone. The V and J genes are TRBV24-1 and TRBJ2-1; 9 bases map to TRBD2. This CDR3 has 16 amino acids. Germline V gene data show CDR1 as KGHDR and CDR2 as SFDVKD. V trimming: 1 base; J trimming: 5 bases; junction bases outside the gene matches: 5. The CDR3 DNA is TGTGCCACCAGTGATTTCTCGCGGGAGGGTGACAATGAGCAGTTCTTC. The encoded protein is CATSDFSREGDNEQFF.

The chain recombines TRBV4-2 with TRBJ1-4, with a tentative D call TRBD1 (6 bases). The V end was cut by 3 bases, the J end by 8 bases, with 13 bases between. The CDR3 sequence is 14 residues long. Germline V lookup: CDR1 LGHNA, CDR2 YNFKEQ. CDR3 bases: TGTGCCAGCAGCCACCTGGACAGTTTCGAAAAACTGTTTTTT. It encodes CASSHLDSFEKLFF.

This chain uses TRBV11-2 with TRBJ2-3; D might be TRBD2 (5 bases). Germline assignment: CDR1 SGHAT and CDR2 FQNNGV. The CDR3 sequence is 18 residues long. V was shortened by 5 bases and J by 3 bases, with 24 bases between the two germline ends. The CDR3 is CASSPYPQADGETDTQYF. DNA of the CDR3: TGTGCCAGCAGCCCCTACCCACAAGCGGACGGAGAGACAGATACGCAGTATTTT.

The J gene is TRBJ2-5, the V gene TRBV6-1, with a possible D match to TRBD2 (7 bases). From germline, CDR1 is MNHNS and CDR2 SASEGT. Trimming shortened V by 3 bases and J by 4 bases, and 12 bases separated the two germline ends. CDR3 size: 14 residues. CDR3 amino acids: CASSEGGAIETQYF. CDR3 sequence (DNA): TGTGCCAGCAGTGAGGGGGGGGCCATAGAGACCCAGTACTTC.

This chain uses TRBV3-1 (or the pseudogene TRBV3-2) with TRBJ1-5; no clear D. This CDR3 region has 13 residues. CDR1 and CDR2 from the germline V gene are LGHDT and YNNKEL (reference sequence). The V end lost 5 bases, the J end lost 7 bases, and 12 bases lay between the germline ends. The CDR3 protein is CASSAGRTQPQHF. CDR3 DNA sequence: TGTGCCAGCAGCGCGGGGAGAACACAGCCCCAGCATTTT.

The chain has TRBV3-1 (or the pseudogene TRBV3-2) and TRBJ1-6; 7 bases agree with TRBD1. From germline, CDR1 is LGHDT and CDR2 YNNKEL (reference sequence). CDR3 size: 20 residues. Trimming cost V 3 bases and J 0 bases; bases outside gene matches: 14. This chain's CDR3 is CASSQAGTVGLSSYNSPLHF. The CDR3 coding sequence is TGTGCCAGCAGCCAGGCCGGGACAGTCGGGTTGAGCTCCTATAATTCACCCCTCCACTTT.

CDR3: CASSKKGREGVRSTDTQYF. In DNA, the CDR3 is TGTGCCAGCAGCAAAAAAGGGCGGGAGGGCGTGCGGAGCACAGATACGCAGTATTTT. V is TRBV7-3 and J is TRBJ2-3, with 9 bases matching TRBD2. CDR3 length: 19 amino acids. The V and J ends lost 5 bases and 0 bases, in that order; junction bases with no gene match: 15. Germline CDR1 is SGHTA and CDR2 is FQGTGA.

This chain links TRBV28 with TRBJ2-1, with 8 bases identical to TRBD1. With 5 bases clipped from V and 5 bases from J, the junction kept 14 bases outside the gene matches. The CDR3 is 17 amino acids. From germline, CDR1 is MDHEN and CDR2 SYDVKM. CDR3 residues: CASSPGWTGIMDNEQFF. In DNA, the CDR3 is TGTGCCAGCAGTCCCGGATGGACAGGGATTATGGACAATGAGCAGTTCTTC.